Listed here is a single T cell receptor beta chain. The source of the sample is a study of T cells expressing NK-cell markers. TCR beta cDNA was made by 5'RACE template switching with UMIs. Reanalyzing the 5' RACE reads, TCRdb keeps one entry per CDR3 protein, without DNA. This listing includes around 470,000 distinct CDR3 sequences. Germline CDR1 is SGDLS and CDR2 is YYNGEE. The CDR3 contains 16 residues. The clonotype was recovered from a woman in her forties or fifties in good health. Sequences were obtained from blood T cells: a sorted CD56 or NKG2C T cell subset, CD4+ or CD8+ T cells, or bulk PBMC T cells (not recorded which). The rearrangement joins TRBV9 to TRBJ1-1; the D call of TRBD1 rests on TCRdb alone, since no DNA is present to check it. The CDR3 spells CASSAGTGGLNTEAFF.